The 14 T cell receptor beta chains below were found in one sample sequenced in a study of a mutant IDH1 vaccine in newly diagnosed glioma. Measured with immunoSEQ multiplex PCR; TCRdb has only the in-frame clones, and not every one. The repertoire holds approximately 32,000 clones, over 85% seen once, with about 2% in the top ten. The time point here: week 47, end of study. Vaccine doses each comprised 300 ug of mutant IDH1 20-mer peptide, with topical imiquimod. For these TCRs, the target antigens are not known. The specimen was PBMCs, collected from a glioma patient whose treatment included an IDH1 peptide vaccine. Source of these receptors: a man aged 40-49 years with glioma.

J is TRBJ2-7 and V is TRBV7-9; 13 positions match TRBD2. The CDR3 loop spans 16 amino acids. Looked up from germline, CDR1 is SEHNR and CDR2 is FQNEAQ (reference sequence). The V and J ends lost 0 bases and 4 bases, in that order; junction bases with no gene match: 3. The DNA of the CDR3 is TGTGCCAGCAGCTTAGCCGGACTAGCGGGGGATTACGAGCAGTACGTC. It encodes CASSLAGLAGDYEQYV.

J is TRBJ2-1 and V is TRBV4-3; maybe TRBD2 (5 bases). Germline V gene lookup returns CDR1 LGHNA and CDR2 YSLEER. The CDR3 has 16 residues. Trimming cost V 0 bases and J 1 base, with 10 bases left between them. The CDR3 sequence is CASSQELESSYNEQFF. CDR3 coding DNA: TGCGCCAGCAGCCAAGAACTAGAATCGTCCTACAATGAGCAGTTCTTC.

The chain joins TRBV13 to TRBJ2-7; either TRBD1 or TRBD2 may fit D (5 bases each). The V end lost 5 bases, the J end lost 9 bases, and 11 bases lay between the germline ends. Germline V gene data show CDR1 as PRHDT and CDR2 as FYEKMQ (reference sequence). CDR3 length: 11 residues. CDR3 region: CASSPGRVQYF. In nucleotides, the CDR3 is TGTGCCAGCAGCCCAGGGAGAGTGCAGTACTTC. Using reference TRBV13 and TRBJ2-7 for the parts outside the CDR3, the full variable domain is AAGVIQSPRHLIKEKRETATLKCYPIPRHDTVYWYQQGPGQDPQFLISFYEKMQSDKGSIPDRFSAQQFSDYHSELNMSSLELGDSALYFCASSPGRVQYFGPGTRLTVT.

This rearrangement joins TRBV18 to TRBJ1-1; tentatively, D is TRBD1 (5 bases). Germline V gene lookup returns CDR1 KGHSH and CDR2 LQKENI. This CDR3 has 16 residues. V was cut by 0 bases and J by 0 bases, with 11 bases left in between. CDR3 sequence: CASSPPSGFMNTEAFF. The DNA for the CDR3 is TGTGCCAGCTCACCACCATCAGGGTTCATGAACACTGAAGCTTTCTTT.

The chain has TRBV6-5 and TRBJ1-2; D unresolved. CDR3 length: 14 residues. The V end lost 5 bases, the J end lost 3 bases, and 13 bases lay between the germline ends. The germline V gene encodes CDR1 MNHEY and CDR2 SVGAGI. CDR3 in DNA: TGTGCCAGCAGTGAAGGACGCCGGTACTATGGCTACACCTTC. Translated: CASSEGRRYYGYTF.

The chain couples TRBV5-1 to TRBJ1-2; tentative D call: TRBD1 (6 bases). CDR3 size: 15 residues. Germline assignment: CDR1 SGHRS and CDR2 YFSETQ. Between the trimmed V and J ends, which lost 6 bases and 0 bases, there was a span of 15 bases. CDR3 residues: CASTLEGGSNYGYTF. As DNA, the CDR3 is TGCGCCAGCACCCTGGAAGGGGGTTCTAACTATGGCTACACCTTC.

The chain joins TRBV5-1 to TRBJ2-7; D may be TRBD1 (5 bases). Germline-derived CDR1 and CDR2 are SGHRS and YFSETQ. The CDR3 loop spans 14 amino acids. Deletions cut 1 base from V and 3 bases from J, with 11 bases between. Written as DNA, the CDR3 is TGCGCCAGCAGCTTGTGGCAGGGTTACTACGAGCAGTACTTC. Translated: CASSLWQGYYEQYF.

This clone was counted once. This sequence joins TRBV7-9 and TRBJ2-3, with no clear D. The germline V gene has CDR1 SEHNR and CDR2 FQNEAQ (reference sequence). Trimming stripped 11 bases from V and 2 bases from J, with 5 bases between. The length of the CDR3 is 10 residues. The CDR3 DNA sequence: TGTGCCGGAGACACAGATACGCAGTATTTT. Translating it yields CAGDTDTQYF.

This clone turned up a few times. The chain recombines TRBV7-3 with TRBJ2-1; D is unclear. The ends were cut back, 5 bases at V and 9 bases at J, with 23 bases in the middle. Germline CDR1 is SGHTA and CDR2 is FQGTGA. The CDR3 consists of 16 residues. DNA of the CDR3: TGTGCCAGCAGCCCGACCGGAGTTGGGGTTACTTCTGAGCAGTTCTTC. Its translation is CASSPTGVGVTSEQFF.

This chain connects TRBV5-1 to TRBJ1-1, with D perhaps matching TRBD1 (6 bases). The CDR3 has 15 amino acids. Germline V gene data show CDR1 as SGHRS and CDR2 as YFSETQ. V gave up 0 bases and J gave up 1 base, with 10 bases separating them. CDR3 amino acids: CASSLGQGSNTEAFF. The DNA for the CDR3 is TGCGCCAGCAGCTTGGGTCAGGGGTCGAACACTGAAGCTTTCTTT.

This chain links TRBV4-1 with TRBJ2-7; 7 bases agree with TRBD1. The CDR3 is 14 amino acids. The germline CDR1 and CDR2 sequences are MGHRA and YSYEKL. J gave up 2 bases and V 2 bases, and 3 bases lay outside the gene matches. The CDR3: CASSQQTGTYEQYF. In nucleotides, the CDR3 is TGCGCCAGCAGCCAACAGACAGGGACCTACGAGCAGTACTTC.

The chain is built from TRBV5-1 and TRBJ2-2; D gene uncertain. V dropped 0 bases and J dropped 5 bases, with 5 bases sitting between them. The CDR3 is 13 residues long. Germline V CDR1 and CDR2: SGHRS, YFSETQ. In DNA form, the CDR3 reads TGCGCCAGCAGCTTGGATGTGACCGGGGAGCTGTTTTTT. Protein: CASSLDVTGELFF. Full variable domain (outside the CDR3, taken from reference TRBV5-1 and TRBJ2-2): KAGVTQTPRYLIKTRGQQVTLSCSPISGHRSVSWYQQTPGQGLQFLFEYFSETQRNKGNFPGRFSGRQFSNSRSEMNVSTLELGDSALYLCASSLDVTGELFFGEGSRLTVL.

The V and J genes are TRBV10-3 and TRBJ1-6; D perhaps matches TRBD1 (6 bases). Deletions cut 2 bases from V and 3 bases from J, with 23 bases between. Germline CDR1 and CDR2: ENHRY and SYGVKD. The CDR3 has 20 residues. In nucleotides, the CDR3 is TGTGCCATCAGTGAGCCTCGGGGGGGGCAAGTCCTTCTCTATAATTCACCCCTCCACTTT. Encoded protein: CAISEPRGGQVLLYNSPLHF.

The rearrangement uses TRBV7-2 and TRBJ2-7; 8 bases align to TRBD2. The CDR3 has 17 residues. Germline trimming cut 5 bases from V and 6 bases from J; bases unmatched to any gene: 18. The germline CDR1 and CDR2 sequences are SGHTA and FQGNSA. The CDR3 DNA is TGTGCCAGCAGCCACCGGGGGGGGACCCGTTTGTTGGGCGAGCAGTACTTC. Translated: CASSHRGGTRLLGEQYF.